This entry describes one T cell receptor beta chain. What antigen it recognizes has not been identified. Within one base of it there is no much larger clone, and no base qualities were kept. Inclusive of the bounding cysteine and phenylalanine, the CDR3 is 17 residues long. The kept DNA is CDR3 alone, 51 bases in frame from the first base. The junction shows trimming of 5 bases on V and 2 bases on J, plus 20 bases between the germline ends. From a lookup of the germline V gene, CDR1 and CDR2 are SGHTA and FQGNSA. The collaborating institutions used their own protocols to collect whole blood in K2EDTA tubes. For TCRbeta analysis, collaborator samples were shipped as frozen whole blood, as isolated PBMCs, or as DNA extracted from either sample type. The sample originates from a study of blood T cell repertoires in COVID-19 (dated by TCRdb to the early 2020s). The study in broad terms: Samples covering the acute and convalescent phases of COVID-19 were provided by collaborators in the United States, Italy and Spain. The prospective study material was composed of cDNA or gDNA derived from T cells, B-cell-depleted T cells, or PBMCs. Deeply sampled blood TCRbeta repertoires from subjects exposed to, actively infected with, or recovered from COVID-19 were included in the dataset. The repertoires were released in a freely available public database meant as a resource for research on the immune response to SARS-CoV-2. The samples were drawn from two sources: the first 160 participants of the ongoing ImmuneRACE study, and about 1,300 subjects contributed by 6 global collaborators. Sample metadata almost always included a de-identified subject ID, COVID-19 status, age in years and sex. Where available, HLA class I and class II types were taken from metadata supplied by the sample provider and were not determined by assay-based typing.

TCRbeta CDR3 regions were amplified from genomic DNA by means of the immunoSEQ Assay, a bias-controlled multiplex PCR. Per the source publication's procedure: The number of nucleated cells in each sample was estimated from the amplification of reference gene primers within the assay. Sequence reads were collapsed and filtered to measure the absolute abundance of every unique TCRbeta CDR3 rearrangement. For each sample, productive Simpson clonality was calculated as the square root of Simpson's diversity index over productive rearrangements. The table was pulled from immuneACCESS by TCRdb, which kept in-frame rearrangements only. Such tables lose some clones; where checked, under half of the loss comes from unresolved V genes, and the rest has no known cause. V and J calls and clone size follow that table, whereas D and trimming were derived from the DNA. In this sample the table shows 100,000 to 150,000 clones, 65% to 90% of which occur a single time. The biggest ten clones account for roughly 6.7% of the sample.

General conclusions and limits of the study: Clinical and demographic metadata were provided uncurated, with the amount varying by source and participant.

The rearrangement combines TRBV7-2 with TRBJ2-3; TRBD2 is a possible D gene, resting on 5 matching bases. Sequencing input: peripheral blood. The TCR sequence derives from a man at least 80 years old with active or convalescent COVID-19. Here the CDR3 is given as CASSLAIGRAFTDTQYF. The nucleotides read TGTGCCAGCAGCCTCGCTATTGGGCGGGCTTTCACAGATACGCAGTATTTT.